Listed below are T cell receptor beta chains from one sample, sequenced in a study of T cells after yellow fever vaccination. TCRdb fed the 5' RACE reads into MiXCR, producing one record per CDR3 protein. The top ten clones hold 15% to 20% of a sample with a few hundred thousand distinct CDR3 sequences, around 17% of them seen once. Here the sequenced sample was PBMCs, taken roughly 5 days after the first yellow fever vaccination. The receptors come from a man aged 18 to 35 who received the YFV17D yellow fever vaccine. CDR3s include the opening cysteine and the closing phenylalanine or tryptophan. The D gene is left open where the match is weak. Only part of the rows carry a size: once, few, many, or a class if the clone is expanded.

V,D,J,size,CDR3,DNA
TRBV5-1,.,TRBJ1-2,.,CASSLAGPGSYGYTF,TGCGCCAGCAGTTTAGCGGGGCCAGGGAGCTATGGCTACACCTTC
TRBV5-4,.,TRBJ1-4,.,CASSLNPLGEKLFF,TGTGCCAGCAGCTTGAATCCCCTGGGGGAAAAACTGTTTTTT
TRBV11-2,.,TRBJ1-2,few,CATTGFQKGYTF,TGTGCCACTACCGGGTTTCAAAAAGGCTACACCTTC
TRBV4-1,TRBD2,TRBJ2-3,few,CASLAPGGSTDTQYF,TGCGCCTCCCTGGCCCCGGGGGGGAGCACAGATACGCAGTATTTT
TRBV9,.,TRBJ1-1,many,CASSVAWGNTEAFF,TGTGCCAGCAGCGTAGCTTGGGGGAACACTGAAGCTTTCTTT
TRBV25-1,.,TRBJ1-6,.,CASRPSPQGLFSPLHF,TGTGCCAGCAGACCCAGCCCTCAGGGGCTGTTTTCACCCCTCCACTTT
TRBV7-9,.,TRBJ1-1,few,CASSLAGTMTEAFF,TGTGCCAGCAGCTTAGCAGGGACAATGACTGAAGCTTTCTTT
TRBV27,.,TRBJ1-4,many,CASSPRLRVSPKEKLFF,TGTGCCAGCAGTCCGCGCTTACGGGTCTCCCCGAAGGAAAAACTGTTTTTT
TRBV5-4,.,TRBJ2-3,.,CASSPMEGVSTDTQYF,TGTGCCAGCAGTCCCATGGAGGGAGTGAGCACAGATACGCAGTATTTT
TRBV7-9,.,TRBJ2-2,.,CASSSLRRGSGELFF,TGTGCCAGCAGCTCATTACGTAGGGGCTCCGGGGAGCTGTTTTTT
TRBV18,.,TRBJ1-3,.,CASSPPLAPASGNTIYF,TGTGCCAGCTCACCACCTTTAGCCCCAGCCTCTGGAAACACCATATATTTT
TRBV18,.,TRBJ2-1,.,CASSPNSYEQFF,TGTGCCAGCTCACCAAACAGCTATGAGCAGTTCTTC
TRBV28,TRBD1,TRBJ1-5,.,CASSSPQRDRTQPQHF,TGTGCCAGCAGTTCACCACAAAGGGACAGGACTCAGCCCCAGCATTTT
TRBV7-2,.,TRBJ2-7,few,CASSFRAGPTYF,TGTGCCAGCAGCTTTCGTGCGGGGCCCACCTACTTC
TRBV12-3/TRBV12-4,.,TRBJ2-1,few,CASSLVQDYNEQFF,TGTGCCAGCAGTTTAGTCCAGGACTACAATGAGCAGTTCTTC
TRBV19,.,TRBJ1-2,many,CASSPDSDYGYTF,TGTGCCAGTAGTCCCGACAGTGACTATGGCTACACCTTC
TRBV11-1,.,TRBJ2-7,.,CASSHPLAVGPLTDEQYF,TGTGCCAGCAGCCATCCTCTGGCGGTGGGTCCCTTAACCGACGAGCAGTACTTC
TRBV5-4,.,TRBJ2-5,many,CASSLGLAAETQYF,TGTGCCAGCAGCTTGGGATTAGCGGCAGAGACCCAGTACTTC
TRBV7-2,.,TRBJ2-1,.,CASSFGGSQFF,TGTGCCAGCAGCTTCGGCGGGTCTCAGTTCTTC
TRBV9,TRBD2,TRBJ2-1,many,CASSPSGVAGYNEQFF,TGTGCCAGCAGCCCCTCCGGGGTAGCGGGCTACAATGAGCAGTTCTTC
TRBV7-6,.,TRBJ2-1,few,CASSSGRSTWGNEQFF,TGTGCCAGCAGCTCCGGGAGATCGACATGGGGGAATGAGCAGTTCTTC
TRBV12-3/TRBV12-4,.,TRBJ2-3,few,CASSRDNRDTQYF,TGTGCCAGCAGCCGGGACAACCGAGATACGCAGTATTTT
TRBV9,.,TRBJ2-2,.,CASSPRAGAGTGELFF,TGTGCCAGCAGCCCCCGCGCGGGTGCGGGCACCGGGGAGCTGTTTTTT
TRBV11-2,.,TRBJ2-3,few,CASTHTSRDTQYF,TGTGCCAGCACCCATACCTCTAGAGATACGCAGTATTTT
TRBV7-9,.,TRBJ2-5,.,CASSLVGTTEETQYF,TGTGCCAGCAGCTTAGTGGGGACCACAGAAGAGACCCAGTACTTC
TRBV6-5,TRBD1,TRBJ1-2,.,CASSFLSVTGANGYTF,TGTGCCAGCAGTTTCCTCAGTGTGACAGGGGCGAATGGCTACACCTTC
TRBV30,.,TRBJ2-5,.,CAWSRGGGETQYF,TGTGCCTGGAGTAGGGGGGGAGGAGAGACCCAGTACTTC
TRBV7-2,TRBD2,TRBJ2-3,many,CASSLNSGGDTQYF,TGTGCCAGCAGCTTAAATAGCGGGGGGGATACGCAGTATTTT
TRBV4-1,.,TRBJ2-6,.,CASSSRQSGANVLTF,TGCGCCAGCAGCTCACGTCAATCTGGGGCCAACGTCCTGACTTTC
TRBV28,.,TRBJ1-4,.,CASNSQPNEKLFF,TGTGCCAGCAATTCCCAGCCTAATGAAAAACTGTTTTTT
TRBV6-5,.,TRBJ1-1,many,CASSPDSTEAFF,TGTGCCAGCAGTCCCGACAGCACTGAAGCTTTCTTT
TRBV6-2/TRBV6-3,.,TRBJ2-7,.,CASSYRGTFSYEQYF,TGTGCCAGCAGTTACCGGGGGACATTCTCCTACGAGCAGTACTTC
TRBV25-1,.,TRBJ1-1,.,CASSESPGLTEAFF,TGTGCCAGCAGTGAAAGTCCGGGACTCACTGAAGCTTTCTTT
TRBV6-5,.,TRBJ2-3,many,CASSSLLDGNTQYF,TGTGCCAGCAGTTCTCTCTTGGACGGAAATACGCAGTATTTT
TRBV19,.,TRBJ2-3,.,CAGARGHTDTQYF,TGTGCCGGAGCCCGGGGGCACACAGATACGCAGTATTTT
TRBV7-8,TRBD1,TRBJ2-1,.,CASSHRDRGYNEQFF,TGTGCCAGCAGCCACCGGGACAGGGGATACAATGAGCAGTTCTTC
TRBV12-3/TRBV12-4,TRBD1,TRBJ2-3,.,CASRRQGAVDTQYF,TGTGCCAGCAGACGACAGGGGGCTGTAGATACGCAGTATTTT
TRBV7-3,.,TRBJ2-3,.,CASSPTISTDTQYF,TGTGCCAGCAGCCCCACTATTAGCACAGATACGCAGTATTTT
TRBV20-1,TRBD1,TRBJ1-6,.,CSARTRQGNSPLHF,TGCAGTGCTAGAACTCGACAGGGTAATTCACCCCTCCACTTT
TRBV6-2/TRBV6-3,TRBD1,TRBJ2-7,few,CASNPFRDSDEQYF,TGTGCCAGCAACCCCTTCCGGGACAGCGACGAGCAGTACTTC
TRBV5-4,TRBD1,TRBJ2-5,.,CASSLEGQGVETQYF,TGTGCCAGCAGCTTGGAGGGACAGGGTGTGGAGACCCAGTACTTC
TRBV12-3/TRBV12-4,TRBD2,TRBJ2-3,.,CASSNPSGGFTDTQYF,TGTGCCAGCAGTAACCCTAGCGGGGGGTTTACAGATACGCAGTATTTT
TRBV6-2/TRBV6-3,.,TRBJ1-5,.,CASSTQRQSNQPQHF,TGTGCCAGCAGTACCCAAAGACAAAGCAATCAGCCCCAGCATTTT
TRBV5-5,.,TRBJ2-6,few,CASSLSPAGANVLTF,TGTGCCAGCAGCTTGTCGCCGGCTGGGGCCAACGTCCTGACTTTC
TRBV4-2,TRBD2,TRBJ2-3,few,CASSLGGGARDTQYF,TGTGCCAGCAGCCTCGGCGGGGGGGCCAGAGATACGCAGTATTTT
TRBV20-1,TRBD2,TRBJ2-7,few,CSAREGTNSYEQYF,TGCAGTGCTCGAGAGGGGACTAACTCCTACGAGCAGTACTTC